This T cell receptor (beta chain) was captured by sequencing in a study of human T cells and chemical hapten exposure. Study outcomes and limitations: Those TCRs sitting above 1 in 1000 frequency stayed the same with DPC sensitization.

This clonotype was detected many times. Antigen specificity is unknown. The time point denotes: patch test 1, 2 weeks after DPC sensitization. Stated treatment: therapeutic diphenylcyclopropenone sensitization with weekly scalp DPC. Germline V gene lookup returns CDR1 GTSNPN and CDR2 SVGIG (reference sequence). Trimming shortened V by 0 bases and J by 7 bases, and 12 bases separated the two germline ends. The CDR3 runs 13 residues. The study used a library that attached unique molecular identifiers to individual cDNA molecules. TCRdb used MiXCR to reprocess the RACE reads, holding one entry per CDR3 protein. Here the sample spans more than 150,000 distinct CDR3 sequences, roughly 15% being singletons.

This clonotype originated in a woman aged 30 to 39 with alopecia areata. Some clones in this sample may be carry-over from other donors' samples. J is TRBJ1-2 and V is TRBV30, with unresolved D. The source was whole blood, collected in connection with sensitization to the hapten diphenylcyclopropenone (DPC). CDR3 in amino acids: CAWSVSTGGGYTF. DNA for the CDR3: TGTGCCTGGAGTGTATCGACGGGCGGTGGCTACACCTTC. Looking up the rest from reference TRBV30 and TRBJ1-2 gives the full variable domain: SQTIHQWPATLVQPVGSPLSLECTVEGTSNPNLYWYRQAAGRGLQLLFYSVGIGQISSEVPQNLSASRPQDRQFILSSKKLLLSDSGFYLCAWSVSTGGGYTFGSGTRLTVV.